Here is one T cell receptor beta chain with its context. The antigen is unknown. The repertoire was sequenced with immunoSEQ multiplex PCR; TCRdb's copy has only in-frame clones and lacks some. The sample has approximately 40,000 clones, roughly nine tenths seen once. The data belong to a study of graft-versus-host responses after intestinal transplantation. Whole-study context: Recipients obtained multivisceral, liver-intestinal, or isolated intestinal transplants. Induction using anti-thymocyte globulin, followed by tacrolimus and steroids for roughly 3 years, was given to all recipients.

Study-wide results and caveats: Allografts of one patient group, those with graft-donor T cell macrochimerism, had high graft-versus-host to host-versus-graft clonal ratios. Early post-transplant declines in HvG were associated with peak levels of circulating GvH clones.

Sequenced here: PBMCs, sampled around 320 days after intestinal transplant. The receptor was derived from a human patient who received an intestinal transplant, so some T cells may come from the graft donor.

The CDR3 nucleotides read TGTGCCTGGTGGGGAGATAGTAGGCTTAACACAGATACGCAGTATTTT. Residues: CAWWGDSRLNTDTQYF. The chain carries TRBV30 and TRBJ2-3; D perhaps matches TRBD2 (5 bases). CDR1 is GTSNPN, CDR2 SVGIG, per germline (reference sequence). The CDR3 is 16 residues long. V shed 5 bases and J shed 2 bases, with 20 bases lying between them.